Detailed here is one T cell receptor (beta chain). These data come from a study of control samples from healthy donors and cancer patients. The protocol was immunoSEQ multiplex PCR, while the TCRdb copy is restricted to in-frame clones and leaves out a portion. This table holds some 80,000 clones, around 90% found once. The sample comprised PBMCs. The clonotype comes from a woman between 55 and 75 years old with head and neck cancer.

CDR3 region: CASSRTGDNYGYTF. CDR3 bases: TGTGCCAGCAGCCGCACAGGGGATAACTATGGCTACACCTTC. This rearrangement joins TRBV6-5 to TRBJ1-2; 7 bases agree with TRBD1. V shed 6 bases, J shed 1 base, and the junction held 5 bases outside the gene matches. The CDR3 has 14 residues. The germline V gene has CDR1 MNHEY and CDR2 SVGAGI.